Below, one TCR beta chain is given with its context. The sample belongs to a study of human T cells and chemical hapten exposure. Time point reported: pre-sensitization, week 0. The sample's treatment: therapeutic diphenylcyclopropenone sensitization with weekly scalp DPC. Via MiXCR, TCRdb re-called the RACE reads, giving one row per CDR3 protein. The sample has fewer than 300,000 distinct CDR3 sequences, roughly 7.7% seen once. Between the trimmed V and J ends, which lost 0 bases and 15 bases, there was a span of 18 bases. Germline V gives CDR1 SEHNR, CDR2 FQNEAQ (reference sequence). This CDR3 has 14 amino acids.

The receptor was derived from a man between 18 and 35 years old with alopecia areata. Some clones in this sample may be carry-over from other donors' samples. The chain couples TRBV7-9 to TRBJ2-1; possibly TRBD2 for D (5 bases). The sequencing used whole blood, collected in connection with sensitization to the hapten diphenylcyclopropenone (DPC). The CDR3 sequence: CASSLASLGRGRFF. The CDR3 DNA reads TGTGCCAGCAGCTTAGCGTCATTAGGGCGAGGGCGGTTCTTC.